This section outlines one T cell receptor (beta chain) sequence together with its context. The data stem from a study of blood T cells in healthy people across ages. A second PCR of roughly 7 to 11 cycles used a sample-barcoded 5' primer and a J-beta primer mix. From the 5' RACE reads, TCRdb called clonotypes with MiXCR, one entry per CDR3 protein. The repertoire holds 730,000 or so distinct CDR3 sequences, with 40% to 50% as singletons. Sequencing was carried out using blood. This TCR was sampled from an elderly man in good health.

CDR3 protein: CASIQRSSYEQYF. In DNA form, the CDR3 reads TGTGCCAGCATCCAACGGAGCTCCTACGAGCAGTACTTC. This chain connects TRBV6-2 or TRBV6-3 to TRBJ2-7, with unresolved D. Germline V gives CDR1 MNHEY, CDR2 SVGEGT. The CDR3 has 13 amino acids. Deletions cut 7 bases from V and 0 bases from J, with 10 bases between.